This record concerns one T cell receptor beta chain sequence. This specimen comes from a study of shared clonotypes between healthy human individuals. The CDR3 has 17 amino acids. The V and J ends lost 1 base and 4 bases, in that order; junction bases with no gene match: 5. Germline V lookup: CDR1 SGHTA, CDR2 FQGNSA. TCRdb's table, derived via immunoSEQ multiplex PCR, lists solely in-frame clones and lacks some. Of about 2.4 million clones in the sample, roughly 93% are singletons; the top ten hold roughly 0.39%. This clonotype was sampled from a man between 18 and 35 years old in good health. Some clones in this sample may be carry-over from other donors' samples. The chain has TRBV7-2 and TRBJ2-2; 11 bases map to TRBD2. Sequencing was done on a sample of naive CD4+ T cells from PBMCs. Subset meaning: CD45RA+ positively selected. The CDR3 is CASSLVASGRSTGELFF. CDR3 in DNA: TGTGCCAGCAGCTTAGTGGCTAGCGGGAGGTCCACCGGGGAGCTGTTTTTT. The complete variable domain, with remaining parts taken from reference TRBV7-2 and TRBJ2-2, reads GAGVSQSPSNKVTEKGKDVELRCDPISGHTALYWYRQSLGQGLEFLIYFQGNSAPDKSGLPSDRFSAERTGGSVSTLTIQRTQQEDSAVYLCASSLVASGRSTGELFFGEGSRLTVL.